This passage covers 30 T cell receptor beta chains from one sample sequenced in a study of cytomegalovirus exposure and HLA in healthy donors. Researchers ran the PCR with 60 Vbeta and 13 Jbeta primers. Generated by immunoSEQ multiplex PCR, the TCRdb table keeps only in-frame clones and is missing some. The sample has 100,000 to 150,000 clones, 80% to 90% seen once. The material sequenced was PBMCs. Receptors originate from a man aged 50 to 59 in good health and CMV-seronegative.

The rearrangement uses TRBV9 and TRBJ2-1; D call uncertain. The CDR3 is 16 amino acids. Trimming removed 4 bases at V and 4 bases at J, with 18 bases between. Germline V lookup: CDR1 SGDLS, CDR2 YYNGEE. The CDR3 DNA sequence: TGTGCCAGCAGCTCTTACGACGGGTACCCTTACAATGAGCAGTTCTTC. As protein: CASSSYDGYPYNEQFF. The whole variable domain, filled in from reference TRBV9 and TRBJ2-1, reads DSGVTQTPKHLITATGQRVTLRCSPRSGDLSVYWYQQSLDQGLQFLIQYYNGEERAKGNILERFSAQQFPDLHSELNLSSLELGDSALYFCASSSYDGYPYNEQFFGPGTRLTVL.

The chain recombines TRBV15 with TRBJ2-5, with 10 bases aligning to TRBD2. J gave up 5 bases and V 9 bases, and 3 bases lay outside the gene matches. The CDR3 totals 12 residues. The germline V gene encodes CDR1 LNHNV and CDR2 YYDKDF (reference sequence). In nucleotides, the CDR3 is TGTGCCACAGCGGGGGGGCAGGAGACCCAGTACTTC. Translating gives CATAGGQETQYF.

This sequence joins TRBV5-1 and TRBJ2-1, with 9 nucleotides matching TRBD2. V lost 1 base, J lost 7 bases, and 3 bases stayed unmatched. Germline V CDR1 and CDR2: SGHRS, YFSETQ. The CDR3 loop spans 14 amino acids. The CDR3 DNA reads TGCGCCAGCAGCTTGCGTGCGGGGGGGAATGAGCAGTTCTTC. Amino acid sequence: CASSLRAGGNEQFF.

The genes are TRBV19 and TRBJ1-5; TRBD1 might be the D (5 bases). Germline CDR1 and CDR2: LNHDA and SQIVND (reference sequence). V was trimmed by 11 bases and J by 2 bases, leaving 16 bases between them. The CDR3 is made up of 14 amino acids. CDR3 in DNA: TGTGCCTCCTCCGGGGGGGGTGGCAATCAGCCCCAGCATTTT. It codes for CASSGGGGNQPQHF. Based on the CDR3 plus reference TRBV19 and TRBJ1-5, the full variable domain is DGGITQSPKYLFRKEGQNVTLSCEQNLNHDAMYWYRQDPGQGLRLIYYSQIVNDFQKGDIAEGYSVSREKKESFPLTVTSAQKNPTAFYLCASSGGGGNQPQHFGDGTRLSIL.

The V gene is TRBV7-3, the J gene TRBJ1-1; 7 positions agree with TRBD1. CDR3 size: 13 residues. The J segment lost 6 bases and the V segment lost 5 bases, leaving 6 bases of the junction unmatched. Germline CDR1 and CDR2: SGHTA and FQGTGA. CDR3 residues: CASSGDSYSEAFF. The CDR3, as DNA: TGTGCCAGCAGCGGGGACAGTTATTCTGAAGCTTTCTTT.

The V gene is TRBV19, the J gene TRBJ1-1; TRBD1 matches at 7 bases. Trimming at V came to 5 bases and at J to 1 base, leaving 7 bases not matched to a gene. Germline V gives CDR1 LNHDA, CDR2 SQIVND (reference sequence). The CDR3 covers 15 residues. CDR3 loop: CASSPRGTANTEAFF. DNA for the CDR3: TGTGCCAGTAGTCCTCGAGGGACAGCGAACACTGAAGCTTTCTTT. The whole variable domain, remainder taken from reference TRBV19 and TRBJ1-1, is DGGITQSPKYLFRKEGQNVTLSCEQNLNHDAMYWYRQDPGQGLRLIYYSQIVNDFQKGDIAEGYSVSREKKESFPLTVTSAQKNPTAFYLCASSPRGTANTEAFFGQGTRLTVV.

The chain links TRBV5-1 to TRBJ1-4, with D tentatively TRBD1 (6 bases). V lost 0 bases and J 6 bases, leaving 9 bases between the germline ends. From germline, CDR1 is SGHRS and CDR2 YFSETQ. CDR3 length: 14 amino acids. This CDR3 reads CASSLDGTYEKLFF. CDR3 DNA: TGCGCCAGCAGCTTGGATGGGACATATGAAAAACTGTTTTTT.

The chain has TRBV27 and TRBJ2-1; 9 bases are a match to TRBD1. The CDR3 has 17 residues. V lost 2 bases and J lost 12; bases outside the gene matches: 17. Per germline, CDR1 MNHEY and CDR2 SMNVEV (reference sequence). The CDR3 is CASSLNHAGQGPMLQFF. CDR3 in DNA: TGTGCCAGCAGTTTAAACCACGCGGGACAGGGACCGATGTTGCAGTTCTTC.

The chain joins TRBV7-9 to TRBJ2-5, with TRBD2 as a possible D gene (6 bases). V was clipped by 6 bases and J by 1 base, with 15 bases between them. The CDR3 has 15 residues. Germline V gene lookup returns CDR1 SEHNR and CDR2 FQNEAQ (reference sequence). The CDR3 DNA reads as TGTGCCAGCAGATCCCCGGCGGGGTTCCAAGAGACCCAGTACTTC. Amino acid sequence: CASRSPAGFQETQYF. The full variable domain, with the rest looked up from reference TRBV7-9 and TRBJ2-5, is DTGVSQNPRHKITKRGQNVTFRCDPISEHNRLYWYRQTLGQGPEFLTYFQNEAQLEKSRLLSDRFSAERPKGSFSTLEIQRTEQGDSAMYLCASRSPAGFQETQYFGPGTRLLVL.

For the CDR3, the DNA is TGTGCCAGCAGCTTGGGACAGCCGTACGAGCAGTACTTC. Its protein product is CASSLGQPYEQYF. The chain carries TRBV11-2 and TRBJ2-7; TRBD1 matches at 7 bases. Germline V gives CDR1 SGHAT, CDR2 FQNNGV. V dropped 3 bases and J dropped 4; count of bases not matched to a gene: 3. The CDR3 sequence is 13 residues long.

J is TRBJ2-7 and V is TRBV5-6; TRBD1 matches 9 bases. The V gene's germline CDR1 is SGHDT and CDR2 YYEEEE. The CDR3 is 16 residues long. V lost 4 bases, J lost 3 bases, and 11 bases stayed unmatched. CDR3 DNA sequence: TGTGCCAGCAGCCTAGGGGGGACAGGGAGTCGCTACGAGCAGTACTTC. This translates into CASSLGGTGSRYEQYF. Together with reference TRBV5-6 and TRBJ2-7, the CDR3 gives the full variable domain: DAGVTQSPTHLIKTRGQQVTLRCSPKSGHDTVSWYQQALGQGPQFIFQYYEEEERQRGNFPDRFSGHQFPNYSSELNVNALLLGDSALYLCASSLGGTGSRYEQYFGPGTRLTVT.

This clone occurred a few times. The chain joins TRBV29-1 to TRBJ2-5; D perhaps matches TRBD2 (6 bases). The V end lost 4 bases, the J end lost 3 bases, and 12 bases lay between the germline ends. There are 13 residues in the CDR3. The germline gives CDR1 SQVTM, CDR2 ANQGSEA. DNA of the CDR3: TGCAGCGTTGCCGAGCGGGCAAAAGAGACCCAGTACTTC. Translated: CSVAERAKETQYF.

This clone was found a few times. This chain connects TRBV5-6 to TRBJ1-4; D unclear. Trimming left V 0 bases short and J 8 bases short, with 11 bases between. This CDR3 has 14 amino acids. CDR1 is SGHDT, CDR2 YYEEEE, per germline. The DNA of the CDR3 is TGTGCCAGCAGCTTGGACAGCCTTGGCGAAAAACTGTTTTTT. Protein sequence: CASSLDSLGEKLFF.

This chain uses TRBV5-6 with TRBJ2-3; a possible D gene is TRBD2 (6 bases). The CDR3 spans 16 residues. Trimming cost V 3 bases and J 2 bases, with 16 bases left between them. CDR1 SGHDT and CDR2 YYEEEE come from the germline V gene. The CDR3 DNA reads TGTGCCAGCAGCTGGGGGGACGGGCCTCCCACAGATACGCAGTATTTT. This sequence encodes CASSWGDGPPTDTQYF. Using reference TRBV5-6 and TRBJ2-3 for the parts outside the CDR3, the full variable domain is DAGVTQSPTHLIKTRGQQVTLRCSPKSGHDTVSWYQQALGQGPQFIFQYYEEEERQRGNFPDRFSGHQFPNYSSELNVNALLLGDSALYLCASSWGDGPPTDTQYFGPGTRLTVL.

Concerning this clone itself: The identical CDR3 is also encoded by other nucleotide sequences in the sample. CDR3 region: CASSSTVAGGTDTQYF. CDR3 in DNA: TGTGCCAGCAGTTCCACCGTTGCGGGGGGAACAGATACGCAGTATTTT. The J gene is TRBJ2-3, the V gene TRBV27, with 8 bases aligning to TRBD2. Germline V gene sequence: CDR1 MNHEY, CDR2 SMNVEV (reference sequence). After removal of 4 bases from V and 3 bases from J, the junction contained 9 bases not matched to a gene. This CDR3 is 16 amino acids long.

The chain uses TRBV12-5 and TRBJ2-5; 8 bases agree with TRBD1. V dropped 7 bases and J dropped 1; count of bases not matched to a gene: 2. The CDR3 has 13 amino acids. CDR1 and CDR2 (germline): LGHNT, FRNRAP. The CDR3 here is CASVGTGQETQYF. For the CDR3, the DNA is TGTGCTAGTGTCGGGACAGGCCAAGAGACCCAGTACTTC.

In this sample, this clone turned up a few times. J is TRBJ2-1 and V is TRBV7-9; D perhaps matches TRBD2 (5 bases). There are 13 residues in the CDR3. The V and J ends lost 0 bases and 9 bases respectively, with 9 bases between them. CDR1 is SEHNR, CDR2 FQNEAQ, per germline (reference sequence). The chain's CDR3 is CASSLASRGEQFF. CDR3 DNA sequence: TGTGCCAGCAGCTTAGCGAGCCGGGGTGAGCAGTTCTTC.

This clone showed up just a few times. The rearrangement joins TRBV5-4 to TRBJ2-1, with 8 positions matching TRBD2. The CDR3 extends over 16 amino acids. Germline CDR1 is SGHNT and CDR2 is YYREEE (reference sequence). J gave up 1 base and V 1 base, and 4 bases lay outside the gene matches. CDR3 coding DNA: TGTGCCAGCAGCTTGTTCGGGGGGGGATCCTACAATGAGCAGTTCTTC. This sequence encodes CASSLFGGGSYNEQFF.

The chain is built from TRBV7-6 and TRBJ1-1; D ambiguous. This CDR3 contains 16 residues. From germline, CDR1 is SGHVS and CDR2 FNYEAQ. V was pared by 5 bases and J by 0 bases, with 16 bases between. The CDR3 reads CASSPGGSDMNTEAFF. CDR3 sequence (DNA): TGTGCCAGCAGCCCCGGTGGCAGCGATATGAACACTGAAGCTTTCTTT.

This chain joins TRBV6-5 and TRBJ1-3; a weak D match, TRBD1 (6 bases). The CDR3 contains 13 residues. Trimming removed 2 bases at V and 4 bases at J, with 6 bases between. Germline V gene lookup returns CDR1 MNHEY and CDR2 SVGAGI. CDR3 sequence reads: CASSYDRGNTIYF. The CDR3, as DNA: TGTGCCAGCAGTTACGACAGGGGAAACACCATATATTTT.

CDR3 DNA: TGTGCCAGCAGCCTTCAAGAGTTGGAGACCCAGTACTTC. This sequence encodes CASSLQELETQYF. The V call is TRBV14, the J call TRBJ2-5; D call uncertain. This CDR3 region has 13 residues. The V end was cut by 4 bases, the J end by 5 bases, with 11 bases between. Per germline, CDR1 SGHDN and CDR2 FVKESK. Together with reference TRBV14 and TRBJ2-5, the CDR3 gives the full variable domain: EAGVTQFPSHSVIEKGQTVTLRCDPISGHDNLYWYRRVMGKEIKFLLHFVKESKQDESGMPNNRFLAERTGGTYSTLKVQPAELEDSGVYFCASSLQELETQYFGPGTRLLVL.

J is TRBJ2-2 and V is TRBV19; TRBD2 aligns across 7 bases. The CDR3 extends over 15 amino acids. Germline-derived CDR1 and CDR2 are LNHDA and SQIVND (reference sequence). V shed 3 bases, J shed 4 bases, and the junction held 5 bases outside the gene matches. The DNA of the CDR3 is TGTGCCAGTAGTATGGCGAGCGGGGCCACCGGGGAGCTGTTTTTT. The encoded protein is CASSMASGATGELFF.

This chain connects TRBV18 to TRBJ2-7; maybe TRBD1 (5 bases). Trimming removed 3 bases from V and 4 bases from J, with 13 bases in between. CDR3 size: 14 residues. The germline V gene has CDR1 KGHSH and CDR2 LQKENI. The CDR3 is CASSPIPTEYEQYF. The DNA of the CDR3 is TGTGCCAGCTCACCTATTCCGACAGAATACGAGCAGTACTTC.

The V call is TRBV29-1, the J call TRBJ1-1; TRBD1 matches 7 bases. V lost 7 bases, J lost 0 bases, and 2 bases stayed unmatched. The CDR3 runs 12 residues. From germline, CDR1 is SQVTM and CDR2 ANQGSEA. The CDR3 sequence is CSADRLNTEAFF. CDR3 DNA: TGCAGCGCGGACAGGTTGAACACTGAAGCTTTCTTT.

To note about this clone: The sample contains more than one DNA sequence encoding this CDR3. The V gene is TRBV10-3, the J gene TRBJ2-2; 7 bases match TRBD1. V dropped 9 bases and J dropped 0; count of bases not matched to a gene: 4. The CDR3 has 14 residues. The germline gives CDR1 ENHRY, CDR2 SYGVKD. CDR3 sequence reads: CAISGTANTGELFF. Written as DNA, the CDR3 is TGTGCCATATCCGGGACAGCGAACACCGGGGAGCTGTTTTTT.

This chain uses TRBV7-2 with TRBJ2-6; 7 nucleotides agree with TRBD1. The CDR3 runs 15 residues. Germline assignment: CDR1 SGHTA and CDR2 FQGNSA. Trimming cost V 5 bases and J 6 bases; bases outside gene matches: 7. The CDR3 sequence: CASSLGDSPANVLTF. For the CDR3, the DNA is TGTGCCAGCAGCCTAGGGGACAGCCCGGCCAACGTCCTGACTTTC.

The chain has TRBV30 and TRBJ1-6; possibly TRBD1 for D (5 bases). The V end lost 5 bases, the J end lost 7 bases, and 15 bases lay between the germline ends. CDR1 is GTSNPN, CDR2 SVGIG, per germline (reference sequence). The CDR3 runs 14 residues. CDR3 nucleotides: TGTGCCTGGGCTAAGCGGGGGTCCAATTCACCCCTCCACTTT. Its protein product is CAWAKRGSNSPLHF.

The rearrangement uses TRBV28 and TRBJ2-4; weak D call: TRBD1 (8 bases). Germline V lookup: CDR1 MDHEN, CDR2 SYDVKM. V lost 2 bases, J lost 8 bases, and 10 bases lay in between. There are 13 residues in the CDR3. CDR3 in DNA: TGTGCCAGCAGTTTAACAGGGGGGGACATTCAGTACTTC. Translation: CASSLTGGDIQYF.

The J gene is TRBJ1-6, the V gene TRBV5-1, with 8 bases matching TRBD1. The trim removed 1 base at V and 8 bases at J, leaving 5 bases unmatched. Germline CDR1 is SGHRS and CDR2 is YFSETQ. This CDR3 contains 15 residues. CDR3 coding DNA: TGCGCCAGCAGCTTGCGGGCGACAGGGGATTCACCCCTCCACTTT. Its protein is CASSLRATGDSPLHF.

The chain links TRBV6-5 to TRBJ1-2; D is perhaps TRBD1 (6 bases). CDR3 length equals 14 residues. CDR1 MNHEY and CDR2 SVGAGI come from the germline V gene. Trimming removed 8 bases at V and 3 bases at J, with 16 bases between. CDR3 residues: CASGRGGKDYGYTF. The CDR3 region has the DNA TGTGCCAGCGGAAGAGGGGGAAAAGACTATGGCTACACCTTC.